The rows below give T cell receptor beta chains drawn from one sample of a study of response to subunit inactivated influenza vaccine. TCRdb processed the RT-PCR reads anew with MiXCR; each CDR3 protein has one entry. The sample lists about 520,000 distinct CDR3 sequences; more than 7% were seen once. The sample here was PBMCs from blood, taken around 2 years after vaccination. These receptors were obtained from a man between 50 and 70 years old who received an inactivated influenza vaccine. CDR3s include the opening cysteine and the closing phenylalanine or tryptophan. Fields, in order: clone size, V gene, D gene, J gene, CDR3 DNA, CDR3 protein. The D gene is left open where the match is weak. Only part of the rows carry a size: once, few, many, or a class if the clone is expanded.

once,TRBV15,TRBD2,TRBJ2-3,TGTGCCACCAGCAAAAGTAGCGGGGGGTTCACAGATACGCGGTATTTT,CATSKSSGGFTDTRYF
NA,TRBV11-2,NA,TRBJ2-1,TGTGCCAGCAGCACCGGGGGAGGGGGCTACAATGAGCAGTTCTTC,CASSTGGGGYNEQFF
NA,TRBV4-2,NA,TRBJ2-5,TGTGCCAGCAGCCAAGATGGCTTGCGGCAGGAGACCCAGTACTTC,CASSQDGLRQETQYF
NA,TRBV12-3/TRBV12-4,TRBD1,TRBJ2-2,TGTGCCAGCACCATGGACAGGGGTAACACCGGGGAGCTGTTTTTT,CASTMDRGNTGELFF
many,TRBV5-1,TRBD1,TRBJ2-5,TGTGCCAGCAGTTTTGGGACAGGTGAAGAGACCCAGTACTTC,CASSFGTGEETQYF
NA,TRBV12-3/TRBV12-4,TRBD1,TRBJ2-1,TGTGCCAGCAGTTTTCAGGGGGTGGTTGAGCAGTTCTTC,CASSFQGVVEQFF
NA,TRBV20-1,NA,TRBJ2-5,TGCAGTGCATCCAGAGGGTGGGGGATTGGAGAGACCCAGTACTTC,CSASRGWGIGETQYF
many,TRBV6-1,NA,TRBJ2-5,TGTGCCAGCAGACCGACTATCGGGGTTCAAGAGACCCAGTACTTC,CASRPTIGVQETQYF
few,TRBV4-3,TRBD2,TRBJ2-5,TGCGCCAGCAGCCAAGATTTGTTCGGGGGGGTTCTCCAAGAGACCCAGTACTTC,CASSQDLFGGVLQETQYF
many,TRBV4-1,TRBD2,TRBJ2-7,TGCGCCAGCAGCCAACGGACTAGCGGGAACTACGAGCAGTACTTC,CASSQRTSGNYEQYF
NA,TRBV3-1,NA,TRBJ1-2,TGTGCCAGCAGCCAGCCAGGAGGGTATGGTGGCTACACCTTC,CASSQPGGYGGYTF
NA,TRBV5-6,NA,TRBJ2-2,TGTGCCAGCATGATTCGGGCGGGGACGAACACCGGGGAGCTGTTTTTT,CASMIRAGTNTGELFF
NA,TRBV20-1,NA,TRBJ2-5,TGCAGTGCTAGGCCCGGGACTGGGCGGCAGACCCAGTACTTC,CSARPGTGRQTQYF
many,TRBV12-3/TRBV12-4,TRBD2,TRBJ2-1,TGTGCCAGCAGTTTAGCGACCGGGGGACTAGCGGGAGGGGTAGGCTACAATGAGCAGTTCTTC,CASSLATGGLAGGVGYNEQFF
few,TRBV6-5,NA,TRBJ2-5,TGTGCCAGCAGTTACTTCGAAGGACAGCAAGAGACCCAGTACTTC,CASSYFEGQQETQYF
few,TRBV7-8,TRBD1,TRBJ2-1,TGTGCCAGCAGCGAGCAGGGACAGGGCTACAATGAGCAGTTCTTC,CASSEQGQGYNEQFF
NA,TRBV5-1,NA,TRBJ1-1,TGCGCCAGCAGACCTACGGGGTGGGAGAAGAGTGGCACTGAAGCTTTCTTT,CASRPTGWEKSGTEAFF
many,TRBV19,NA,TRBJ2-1,TGTGCCAGTAGTATTGAGAGGCTATCCAATGAGCAGTTCTTC,CASSIERLSNEQFF
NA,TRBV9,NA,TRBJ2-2,TGTGCCAGCAGCGTAGGCGGTTCTCAGGGGGAGCTGTTTTTT,CASSVGGSQGELFF
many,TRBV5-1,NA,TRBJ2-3,TGCGCCAGCAGCTTGATCGGACCTGGGACAGATACGCAGTATTTT,CASSLIGPGTDTQYF
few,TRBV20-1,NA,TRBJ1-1,TGCAGTGCTACTAGGGAACAGACAAACACTGAAGCTTTCTTT,CSATREQTNTEAFF
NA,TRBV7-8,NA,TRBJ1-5,TGTGCCAGCAGCTTAGCGTTCGCAGGCAATCAGCCCCAGCATTTT,CASSLAFAGNQPQHF
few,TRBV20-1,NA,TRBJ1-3,TGCAGTGCTAGAGGGCCCTCTGGAAACACCATATATTTT,CSARGPSGNTIYF
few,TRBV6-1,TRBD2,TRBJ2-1,TGTGCCAGCAGTGAAGCGTTGGGACTAGTTAGTCAGCAGTTCTTC,CASSEALGLVSQQFF